A single sample gave rise to the 5 T cell receptor beta chains below, sequenced in a study of neurological immune-mediated disorders. MiXCR, run by TCRdb on the 5' RACE reads, gives a single entry per CDR3 protein. The sample holds around 71,000 distinct CDR3 sequences, approximately 14% seen once. Time point reported: longitudinal time-point 1 (baseline). The specimen was PBMCs. These receptors came from a female donor with HTLV-1-associated myelopathy (HAM/TSP).

This clonotype showed up many times. The rearrangement joins TRBV7-8 to TRBJ1-4; no definite D call. Germline V lookup: CDR1 SGHVS, CDR2 FQNEAQ. With 0 bases removed from V and 8 bases from J, the gap between germline ends came to 10 bases. This CDR3 is built from 14 residues. CDR3 in amino acids: CASSLADLGEKLFF. The CDR3 DNA sequence: TGTGCCAGCAGCTTAGCGGACTTGGGAGAAAAACTGTTTTTT.

This clonotype occurred many times. V gene TRBV6-2 or TRBV6-3 combines with J gene TRBJ2-2; D might be TRBD2 (6 bases). This CDR3 region has 17 residues. CDR1 is MNHEY and CDR2 is SVGEGT in the germline V gene. Trimming took 3 bases from V and 0 from J, leaving 14 bases between them. The CDR3 nucleotides are TGTGCCAGCAGTTATTCGCCTCCGGGGGCGAACACCGGGGAGCTGTTTTTT. It specifies CASSYSPPGANTGELFF.

This clonotype was seen many times. The junction shows a germline mismatch at one end, possibly a read error. The CDR3 bases are TGTGCTACCAGCAGAATAAGGGGTCACGCACAAGAGACCCAGTACTTC. This sequence encodes CATSRIRGHAQETQYF. The chain recombines TRBV15 with TRBJ2-5, with D tentatively TRBD1 (5 bases). Germline V gene sequence: CDR1 LNHNV, CDR2 YYDKDF (reference sequence). This CDR3 has 16 amino acids.

This clonotype was observed at least ten times. The chain combines TRBV7-3 with TRBJ1-1; no definite D call. V was trimmed by 5 bases and J by 1 base, leaving 8 bases between them. The germline V gene has CDR1 SGHTA and CDR2 FQGTGA. The CDR3 totals 13 residues. CDR3 protein: CASSLLRNTEAFF. The CDR3 nucleotides read TGTGCCAGCAGCCTACTCAGGAACACTGAAGCTTTCTTT.

This clonotype appeared many times. The chain combines TRBV5-1 with TRBJ1-4, with D perhaps TRBD1 (5 bases). Trimming took 7 bases from V and 5 from J, leaving 15 bases between them. This CDR3 has 14 residues. Germline CDR1 SGHRS, CDR2 YFSETQ. The CDR3 DNA is TGCGCCAGCTGCCCCGGGACCGCGAATGAAAAACTGTTTTTT. It is translated as CASCPGTANEKLFF.